These 28 T cell receptor beta chains came from one sample sequenced in a study of blood T cell repertoires in COVID-19 (TCRdb year 2020). The method behind the library was the immunoSEQ multiplex PCR assay. Sourced from immuneACCESS, this table was stored by TCRdb with only in-frame sequences that have V and J called. A share of the clones is absent; for the studies checked, an unresolved V gene accounts for under half, and the remainder has no known explanation. This sample is represented by nearly 400,000 clones; nearly 90% of them were singletons. The top ten constitute 1.5% to 2% of the sample. Input material: PBMCs or T cells enriched from blood (not recorded which). The receptors shown here come from a young woman who had recovered from COVID-19.

On this clone itself: The same CDR3 can be traced to other DNA sequences in this sample. The rearrangement uses TRBV18 and TRBJ1-1, with a possible D match to TRBD1 (6 bases). V was trimmed by 3 bases and J by 0 bases, leaving 8 bases between them. The germline CDR1 and CDR2 sequences are KGHSH and LQKENI. This CDR3 spans 14 amino acids. CDR3 loop: CASSPGQMNTEAFF. CDR3 sequence (DNA): TGTGCCAGCTCACCCGGACAGATGAACACTGAAGCTTTCTTT.

This chain joins TRBV5-5 and TRBJ1-5; TRBD1 aligns across 7 bases. The CDR3 runs to 15 residues. In germline, CDR1 is SGHKS, CDR2 YYEKEE (reference sequence). J lost 7 bases, V lost 0 bases, and 7 bases had no gene match. The CDR3 DNA reads TGTGCCAGCAGCTTGGGACAGGGAAAACTACAGCCCCAGCATTTT. This gives the protein CASSLGQGKLQPQHF.

This sequence joins TRBV28 and TRBJ2-7; D might be TRBD2 (6 bases). Germline-derived CDR1 and CDR2 are MDHEN and SYDVKM. The V end was cut by 3 bases, the J end by 0 bases, with 15 bases between. The CDR3 spans 16 residues. This chain's CDR3 is CASSFDGGRRSYEQYF. The DNA of the CDR3 is TGTGCCAGCAGTTTTGACGGGGGACGCCGCTCCTACGAGCAGTACTTC.

V usage is TRBV30 and J usage is TRBJ1-2; D may be TRBD1 (5 bases). V was clipped by 4 bases and J by 7 bases, with 16 bases between them. This CDR3 has 13 amino acids. The germline V gene has CDR1 GTSNPN and CDR2 SVGIG (reference sequence). This CDR3 is CAWKRGGLRGYTF. The CDR3, as DNA: TGTGCCTGGAAGCGGGGGGGTTTGCGTGGCTACACCTTC.

The chain recombines TRBV18 with TRBJ2-1; maybe TRBD2 (6 bases). The CDR3 runs 14 residues. Germline V CDR1 and CDR2: KGHSH, LQKENI. The V gene lost 3 bases and the J gene lost 5 bases, with 11 bases spanning the gap. The CDR3 reads CASSPGSSHNEQFF. The CDR3 DNA reads TGTGCCAGCTCACCCGGGAGTAGTCACAATGAGCAGTTCTTC.

The V gene is TRBV19, the J gene TRBJ1-4, with D unresolved. V gave up 3 bases and J gave up 6 bases, with 11 bases separating them. CDR3 length: 14 amino acids. The germline V gene has CDR1 LNHDA and CDR2 SQIVND (reference sequence). In nucleotides, the CDR3 is TGTGCCAGTAGTATGACCGGGAAGGATGAAAAACTGTTTTTT. It codes for CASSMTGKDEKLFF.

This chain connects TRBV7-9 to TRBJ1-3, with D unresolved. The CDR3 covers 14 residues. V gave up 10 bases and J gave up 3 bases, with 16 bases separating them. In germline, CDR1 is SEHNR, CDR2 FQNEAQ (reference sequence). The CDR3 nucleotides read TGTGCCAACTCAAACGAAATAGTTGGAAACACCATATATTTT. Amino acids: CANSNEIVGNTIYF.

The J gene is TRBJ2-1, the V gene TRBV11-2; the D is unclear. Germline CDR1 SGHAT, CDR2 FQNNGV. CDR3 length equals 15 residues. V was cut by 4 bases and J by 4 bases, with 14 bases left in between. This chain's CDR3 is CASSSPAGIYNEQFF. DNA for the CDR3: TGTGCCAGCAGCTCGCCCGCAGGTATTTACAATGAGCAGTTCTTC.

The chain combines TRBV2 with TRBJ2-1; weak D call: TRBD2 (5 bases). The CDR3 is made up of 12 amino acids. Trimming removed 10 bases at V and 6 bases at J, with 13 bases between. CDR1 is SNHLY and CDR2 is FYNNEI in the germline V gene. The CDR3 loop is CANMRALNEQFF. The CDR3 nucleotides are TGTGCCAACATGCGGGCTCTCAATGAGCAGTTCTTC.

The chain employs TRBV25-1 and TRBJ1-2; tentative D call: TRBD1 (5 bases). From germline, CDR1 is MGHDK and CDR2 SYGVNS. V was trimmed by 1 base and J by 4 bases, leaving 10 bases between them. The CDR3 spans 14 residues. CDR3 sequence (DNA): TGTGCCAGCAGTGAATTAGGCCAGGGCTATGGCTACACCTTC. It yields the protein CASSELGQGYGYTF.

This clone was detected a few times. V and J are TRBV18 and TRBJ2-1, with TRBD2 as a possible D gene (6 bases). CDR1 and CDR2 from the germline V gene are KGHSH and LQKENI. The CDR3 sequence is 16 residues long. Between the trimmed V and J ends, which lost 5 bases and 0 bases, there was a span of 14 bases. Here the CDR3 DNA reads TGTGCCAGCTCATCATTAGCGGACAACTCCTACAATGAGCAGTTCTTC. It is translated as CASSSLADNSYNEQFF. The variable domain in full, completed from reference TRBV18 and TRBJ2-1, reads NAGVMQNPRHLVRRRGQEARLRCSPMKGHSHVYWYRQLPEEGLKFMVYLQKENIIDESGMPKERFSAEFPKEGPSILRIQQVVRGDSAAYFCASSSLADNSYNEQFFGPGTRLTVL.

The chain couples TRBV29-1 to TRBJ2-7, with 7 bases aligning to TRBD2. CDR1 is SQVTM and CDR2 is ANQGSEA in the germline V gene. The CDR3 covers 13 residues. The V gene end was trimmed by 7 bases and the J gene end by 4 bases; junction bases not matched to a gene: 10. CDR3 protein: CSGIGTTAYEQYF. The CDR3 bases are TGCAGCGGTATCGGGACTACCGCTTACGAGCAGTACTTC.

V usage is TRBV29-1 and J usage is TRBJ1-1, with D tentatively TRBD1 (5 bases). Looked up from germline, CDR1 is SQVTM and CDR2 is ANQGSEA. The CDR3 is made up of 14 amino acids. Trimming stripped 4 bases from V and 1 base from J, with 13 bases between. The CDR3 loop is CSVVRGGGNTEAFF. CDR3 nucleotide sequence: TGCAGCGTTGTTAGGGGAGGTGGGAACACTGAAGCTTTCTTT.

The J gene is TRBJ2-7, the V gene TRBV6-5; 9 nucleotides line up with TRBD1. This CDR3 has 15 residues. Per germline, CDR1 MNHEY and CDR2 SVGAGI. The V and J ends lost 5 bases and 0 bases, in that order; junction bases with no gene match: 5. In nucleotides, the CDR3 is TGTGCCAGCAGTAATAACAGGGGGCTCTCCTACGAGCAGTACTTC. It specifies CASSNNRGLSYEQYF.

The CDR3 DNA sequence: TGTGCCAGCAGGGTTGCGGGTCTCGGTCAGCCCCAGCATTTT. This translates into CASRVAGLGQPQHF. The rearrangement joins TRBV28 to TRBJ1-5; no reliable D call. Germline lookup yields CDR1 MDHEN and CDR2 SYDVKM. Between the trimmed V and J ends, which lost 6 bases and 6 bases, there was a span of 15 bases. This CDR3 comprises 14 residues.

This rearrangement joins TRBV30 to TRBJ2-7; a weak D match, TRBD2 (6 bases). Trimming removed 3 bases at V and 3 bases at J, with 12 bases between. Germline values: CDR1 GTSNPN, CDR2 SVGIG (reference sequence). The CDR3 length is 13 residues. This CDR3 reads CAWRGGANYEQYF. Here the CDR3 DNA reads TGTGCCTGGAGGGGCGGGGCAAACTACGAGCAGTACTTC.

This clone has a handful of counts. Additional DNA sequences in this sample encode the identical CDR3. The rearrangement links TRBV6-5 to TRBJ2-7, with D perhaps TRBD2 (5 bases). The CDR3 runs 12 residues. Between the trimmed V and J ends, which lost 6 bases and 4 bases, there was a span of 10 bases. CDR1 and CDR2 from the germline V gene are MNHEY and SVGAGI. As DNA, the CDR3 is TGTGCCAGCAGCCGAACTAGTTACGAGCAGTACTTC. Its protein product is CASSRTSYEQYF.

V gene TRBV18 combines with J gene TRBJ1-6, with D hard to call. Per the germline V gene, CDR1 is KGHSH and CDR2 is LQKENI. CDR3 length equals 16 residues. Trimming stripped 3 bases from V and 6 bases from J, with 15 bases between. The CDR3 DNA is TGTGCCAGCTCACCCGCCAGTCAGGTCTCTAATTCACCCCTCCACTTT. Translation gives CASSPASQVSNSPLHF.

J is TRBJ2-3 and V is TRBV6-5, with TRBD2 identical over 7 bases. CDR1 is MNHEY and CDR2 is SVGAGI in the germline V gene. The V segment lost 2 bases and the J segment 14 bases; nucleotides outside the gene matches: 10. The CDR3 is 13 amino acids. The chain's CDR3 is CASSYALAGIWYF. The CDR3 DNA is TGTGCCAGCAGTTACGCCTTAGCGGGTATCTGGTATTTT.

J is TRBJ1-5 and V is TRBV24-1; tentatively, D is TRBD1 (5 bases). The V gene lost 3 bases and the J gene lost 6 bases, with 14 bases spanning the gap. The length of the CDR3 is 15 residues. Germline lookup yields CDR1 KGHDR and CDR2 SFDVKD. Here the CDR3 DNA reads TGTGCCACCAGTGATGGCAGGGCCGCAGGTCAGCCCCAGCATTTT. Its translation is CATSDGRAAGQPQHF.

The genes are TRBV4-3 and TRBJ2-7, with 11 bases identical to TRBD1. This CDR3 spans 17 amino acids. Germline CDR1 and CDR2: LGHNA and YSLEER. Trimming at V came to 0 bases and at J to 2 bases, leaving 6 bases not matched to a gene. The CDR3 protein is CASSQDWTGGMTYEQYF. CDR3 in DNA: TGCGCCAGCAGCCAAGATTGGACAGGGGGCATGACCTACGAGCAGTACTTC.

The chain uses TRBV27 and TRBJ1-2; the D is unclear. The CDR3 has 15 amino acids. Trimming took 0 bases from V and 0 from J, leaving 8 bases between them. Germline CDR1 reads MNHEY; CDR2 reads SMNVEV (reference sequence). The CDR3 region has the DNA TGTGCCAGCAGTTTATCAGTCAGAACTAACTATGGCTACACCTTC. Protein sequence: CASSLSVRTNYGYTF.

Details on this clone: At one boundary the junction diverges from the germline segment, which might be a read error. The same CDR3 arises from other DNA sequences in this sample as well. The chain links TRBV7-9 to TRBJ1-2; perhaps TRBD1 as D (5 bases). Germline loops: CDR1 SEHNR, CDR2 FQNEAQ (reference sequence). The CDR3 is 13 amino acids. CDR3 DNA sequence: TGTGCCAGTAGCTTCGACAGCCTGCAGAGGCACACCTTC. Encoded protein: CASSFDSLQRHTF.

The chain uses TRBV7-9 and TRBJ1-1; maybe TRBD1 (5 bases). CDR1 is SEHNR and CDR2 is FQNEAQ in the germline V gene (reference sequence). V lost 6 bases, J lost 6 bases, and 23 bases lay in between. The CDR3 sequence is 16 residues long. In nucleotides, the CDR3 is TGTGCCAGCAGAGGAGGGGCAGGGAGTCTGATCTCTGAAGCTTTCTTT. It is translated as CASRGGAGSLISEAFF.

The chain couples TRBV4-3 to TRBJ2-7; D may be TRBD1 (5 bases). CDR1 is LGHNA, CDR2 YSLEER, per germline. This CDR3 contains 14 residues. V shed 3 bases and J shed 4 bases, with 13 bases lying between them. This CDR3 reads CASSQEGALYEQYF. The DNA for the CDR3 is TGCGCCAGCAGCCAGGAAGGGGCCCTTTACGAGCAGTACTTC.

V gene TRBV2 combines with J gene TRBJ1-2; D unclear. The V gene's germline CDR1 is SNHLY and CDR2 FYNNEI. V was trimmed by 5 bases and J by 8 bases, leaving 21 bases between them. This CDR3 is 15 amino acids long. DNA of the CDR3: TGTGCCAGCAGTTCTGTTCGGGTCCCAACCGGGGGCTACACCTTC. This codes for CASSSVRVPTGGYTF.

The chain joins TRBV3-1 (or the pseudogene TRBV3-2) to TRBJ2-5, with 10 bases that match TRBD2. V was clipped by 4 bases and J by 2 bases; unmatched bases: 7. The CDR3 length is 16 residues. Germline V gene lookup returns CDR1 LGHDT and CDR2 YNNKEL (reference sequence). CDR3 in amino acids: CASSPWLAGDQETQYF. The CDR3 nucleotides read TGTGCCAGCAGCCCTTGGCTAGCGGGGGATCAAGAGACCCAGTACTTC.

The chain is built from TRBV4-3 and TRBJ1-2, with 8 bases lining up with TRBD1. V trimming: 3 bases; J trimming: 8 bases; junction bases outside the gene matches: 11. CDR1 is LGHNA and CDR2 is YSLEER in the germline V gene. The CDR3 spans 15 residues. Here the CDR3 reads CASSQAVRGLNGYTF. The CDR3 DNA reads as TGCGCCAGCAGCCAGGCAGTCAGGGGGCTCAACGGCTACACCTTC.